Sequencing of this T cell receptor (beta chain) was carried out in a study of shared clonotypes between healthy human individuals. The germline V gene has CDR1 MNHNS and CDR2 SASEGT. The CDR3 has 12 amino acids. J lost 2 bases, V lost 8 bases, and 3 bases had no gene match. TCRdb's table, derived via immunoSEQ multiplex PCR, lists solely in-frame clones and lacks some. The table records approximately 1.4 million clones, approximately 98% of them present only once. The gene calls are TRBV6-1 and TRBJ2-7; 7 positions agree with TRBD2. The sequenced sample consisted of naive CD4+ T cells sorted from blood. The subset denotes: CD45RA+ positively selected. The receptor's source is a man aged 25-40 years in good health. The CDR3: CASRGDPYEQYF. The CDR3 nucleotides are TGTGCCAGCCGGGGGGACCCCTACGAGCAGTACTTC.